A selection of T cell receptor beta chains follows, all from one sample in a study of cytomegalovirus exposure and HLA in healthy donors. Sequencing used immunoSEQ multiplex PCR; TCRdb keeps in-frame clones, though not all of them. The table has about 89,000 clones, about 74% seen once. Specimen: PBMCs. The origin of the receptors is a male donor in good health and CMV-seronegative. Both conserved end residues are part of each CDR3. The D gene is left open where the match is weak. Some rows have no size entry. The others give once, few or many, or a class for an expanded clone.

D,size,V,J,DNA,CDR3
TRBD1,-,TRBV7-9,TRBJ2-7,TGTGCCAGCAGCTTAGCTCCGGGACAGGGGTACTTC,CASSLAPGQGYF
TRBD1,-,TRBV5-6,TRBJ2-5,TGTGCCAGCAGCTTGGTCTCCGACAGGGGGGGGGAGACCCAGTACTTC,CASSLVSDRGGETQYF
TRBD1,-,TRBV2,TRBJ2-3,TGTGCCAGCACTGTCGACAGGGGAGCAGATACGCAGTATTTT,CASTVDRGADTQYF
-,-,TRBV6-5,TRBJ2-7,TGTGCCAGCAGTTACTCGACACAGGGTCCCCAGTACTTC,CASSYSTQGPQYF
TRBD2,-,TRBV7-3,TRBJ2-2,TGTGCCAGCAGCTTAACGGGGGGACTAGCGGGAGGCCACACCGGGGAGCTGTTTTTT,CASSLTGGLAGGHTGELFF
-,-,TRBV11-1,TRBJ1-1,TGTGCCAGCAGCTTATTGAACGGAGGGGGGGATGCTGAAGCTTTCTTT,CASSLLNGGGDAEAFF
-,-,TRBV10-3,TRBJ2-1,TGTGCCATCAGCGTTAATTCTAGAAACAATGAGCAGTTCTTC,CAISVNSRNNEQFF
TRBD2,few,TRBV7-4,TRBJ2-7,TGTGCCAGCAGCCAGACGGACATCCATAGCGGGATCTGCGTTTACGAGCAGTACTTC,CASSQTDIHSGICVYEQYF
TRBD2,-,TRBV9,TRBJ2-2,TGTGCCAGCAGCGTCGCGGGAGACGCCGCCGGGGAGCTGTTTTTT,CASSVAGDAAGELFF
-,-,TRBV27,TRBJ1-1,TGTGCCAGCAGTTTCGGGTCTAACACTGAAGCTTTCTTT,CASSFGSNTEAFF
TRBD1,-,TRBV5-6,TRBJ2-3,TGTGCCAGCAGTTCTGGACAGGGGGCCCTGTCTAGCTGGGATACGCAGTATTTT,CASSSGQGALSSWDTQYF
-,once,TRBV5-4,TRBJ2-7,TGTGCCAGCATGAGCGCTATCGGGTACGAGCAGTACTTC,CASMSAIGYEQYF
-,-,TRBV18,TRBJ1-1,TGTGCCAGCTCTCTAAAGTGGAACACTGAAGCTTTCTTT,CASSLKWNTEAFF
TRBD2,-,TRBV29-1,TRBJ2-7,TGCAGCGTTGCGGGGGGGAAAGACAGTACCTACTACGAGCAGTACTTC,CSVAGGKDSTYYEQYF
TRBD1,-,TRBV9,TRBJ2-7,TGTGCCAGCAGCGTAGCAACAGGGGGAACCTACGAGCAGTACTTC,CASSVATGGTYEQYF
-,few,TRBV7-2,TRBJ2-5,TGTGCCAGCAGCCCCACTGGGTCGAGGGAAGAGACCCAGTACTTC,CASSPTGSREETQYF
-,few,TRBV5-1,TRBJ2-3,TGCGCCAGCAGCTTGGGGTCCGGGACTAGCACAGATACGCAGTATTTT,CASSLGSGTSTDTQYF